This TCR beta chain was identified during a study of control samples from healthy donors and cancer patients. The data were produced by immunoSEQ multiplex PCR, yet TCRdb's version contains in-frame clones alone and is incomplete. Among roughly 130,000 clones listed, around 93% were seen once. This clone was observed a single time. The sample taken for sequencing was blood. This receptor was identified in a man between 18 and 35 years old in good health.

The CDR3 nucleotides are TGCGCCAGCAGCCAAGTTGTGGGGGAAACCGAGCAGTACTTC. Translating gives CASSQVVGETEQYF. The V and J genes are TRBV4-1 and TRBJ2-7; D may match TRBD1 or TRBD2 (5 bases each). CDR3 length equals 14 residues. Germline V lookup: CDR1 MGHRA, CDR2 YSYEKL. The ends were cut back, 1 base at V and 6 bases at J, with 13 bases in the middle.